Only a few counts were recorded for the clone carrying this T cell receptor beta chain. Its antigen is as yet unknown. cDNA libraries of TCR beta carried unique molecular identifiers. Yield was 450,000 to 650,000 cDNA molecules from around 1 to 9.1 million T cells. TCRdb independently ran MiXCR on the PCR reads; one entry per CDR3 protein. This sample has 650,000 to 850,000 distinct CDR3 sequences, with about half found just once. This specimen belongs to a study of post-analysis software for immune sequencing data. Background on the study: Disease courses included relapsing-remitting, secondary progressive and progressive-relapsing multiple sclerosis.

Germline V gives CDR1 MNHEY, CDR2 SVGEGT. The ends were cut back, 2 bases at V and 5 bases at J, with 9 bases in the middle. The CDR3 extends over 13 amino acids. Findings and limits, study-wide: Samples sharing a preparation batch grouped tightly together when assessed by F measure. Significantly lower normalized Chao1 diversity was found in patients with multiple sclerosis relative to controls. Four to six TRBV segments were more frequent in patients than controls; TRBV5-6, TRBV5-1 and TRBV20-1 belonged to this group.

The clonotype was recovered from a girl between 5 and 17 years old with multiple sclerosis. The chain carries TRBV6-2 or TRBV6-3 and TRBJ2-5, with D unresolved. The source material was blood. CDR3 nucleotide sequence: TGTGCCAGCAGTTACATGATAACTGAGACCCAGTACTTC. Translated: CASSYMITETQYF.